The text below deals with one T cell receptor (beta chain). The target of this receptor is not known. Base qualities are not at hand, and no much larger clone is one base apart. This specimen belongs to a study of Ad26.COV2.S vaccination and SARS-CoV-2 variants (dated by TCRdb to 2020 to 2023). With regard to the full study: Donors in the vaccine arm were drawn from COV1001, a multicentre, randomized, double-blind, placebo-controlled phase I-IIa trial testing Ad26.COV2.S in healthy adults. A total of roughly 32 samples were included in the TCR-sequenced set, comprising around 20 Ad26.COV2.S vaccine recipients, 5 placebo recipients and 8 SARS-CoV-2 convalescent individuals. Ad26.COV2.S was administered intramuscularly at a dose of 5x10^10 or 1x10^11 viral particles, either as one shot or as two shots given 56 days apart. Trial participants were randomized into five groups of five, in which low-dose or high-dose Ad26.COV2.S was given once or twice, or placebo was given on both occasions. TCRbeta repertoire sequencing was used to assess the specificity and breadth of SARS-CoV-2-reactive T cell receptors after Ad26.COV2.S vaccination. Investigators remained blinded to trial group allocation during experiments and outcome assessment.

Trimming takes 4 bases from V and 1 base from J, and the germline ends sit 20 bases apart. From the germline V gene, CDR1 is SQVTM and CDR2 is ANQGSEA. The CDR3 runs 17 amino acids, cysteine and phenylalanine included. Just CDR3 DNA is preserved here, 51 bases in frame from base 1. What this sample's treatment or condition label stands for: 15 to 20 received Ad26.COV2.S at low or high dose, single or two shots; about five received placebo; per-sample allocation not given. For vaccine and placebo recipients, the sequenced repertoires came from samples collected on day 63 after the first injection. Between 29 July and 7 August 2020, Cohort 1b enrolled 25 adults aged 18-55 years at one site in Boston, USA. Ad26.COV2.S was a replication-incompetent adenovirus type 26 vector expressing a prefusion-stabilized SARS-CoV-2 spike protein from the original Wuhan strain. The immunoSEQ Assay was used to sequence TCRbeta CDR3 regions. After extraction, genomic DNA underwent amplification by bias-controlled multiplex PCR, followed by high-throughput sequencing. Under the source paper's analysis protocol: To quantify the absolute abundance of each unique TCRbeta CDR3 region, sequences were collapsed and filtered. T cell fraction was estimated by normalizing TCRbeta template counts to usable DNA, which was measured by amplifying reference genes present in all nucleated cells. Repertoire TCRs were annotated as SARS-CoV-2-specific when V gene, CDR3 amino acid sequence and J gene were exactly matched to a known reactive TCR set. The reference SARS-CoV-2 TCR set came from MIRA and was filtered for enrichment in COVID-19-positive ImmuneCODE repertoires, removing public or cross-reactive TCRs. Using the MIRA antigens, annotated TCRs were further analysed by specific ORF or by position within an ORF. Breadth was defined as the number of annotated unique rearrangements divided by the total number of unique productive rearrangements, and depth was defined as the summed frequency of the annotated unique rearrangements. Group comparisons of TCR breadth used two-sided Wilcoxon rank-sum tests. TCRdb re-hosts the immuneACCESS table, in-frame sequences only. Its copies lack some clones; in the studies checked, an unresolved V gene accounts for under half of them, and the cause for the rest is not known. That table furnishes V, J and clone size, whereas the DNA furnished D and trimming. The sample includes around 450,000 clones, with roughly nine tenths observed a single time. The top ten hold approximately 2.5% of the sample.

Points the paper makes about the study in general: The study was not powered for comparison of responses between vaccine doses or regimens. After vaccination, spike-specific CD8+ and CD4+ T cell responses were reported to show substantial breadth. It was noted by the authors that total T cell responses may have been underestimated by the TCR breadth and depth analyses. Non-spike TCR breadth was comparable between vaccine and placebo recipients, consistent with the vaccine containing only spike. Ad26.COV2.S recipients had higher spike-specific TCR breadth than placebo recipients (P = 0.0014).

The material sequenced was peripheral blood, taken in a trial of Ad26.COV2.S vaccine versus placebo. This TCR derives from a person aged 18-60 years who received the Ad26.COV2.S COVID-19 vaccine or a placebo. The chain is made from TRBV29-1 and TRBJ2-1; TRBD2 is a possible D gene, resting on 6 matching bases. The CDR3 in this case is CSVARRGLDPSYNEQFF. In nucleotide form, the sequence is TGCAGCGTTGCGCGGCGGGGCCTAGATCCTTCCTACAATGAGCAGTTCTTC.